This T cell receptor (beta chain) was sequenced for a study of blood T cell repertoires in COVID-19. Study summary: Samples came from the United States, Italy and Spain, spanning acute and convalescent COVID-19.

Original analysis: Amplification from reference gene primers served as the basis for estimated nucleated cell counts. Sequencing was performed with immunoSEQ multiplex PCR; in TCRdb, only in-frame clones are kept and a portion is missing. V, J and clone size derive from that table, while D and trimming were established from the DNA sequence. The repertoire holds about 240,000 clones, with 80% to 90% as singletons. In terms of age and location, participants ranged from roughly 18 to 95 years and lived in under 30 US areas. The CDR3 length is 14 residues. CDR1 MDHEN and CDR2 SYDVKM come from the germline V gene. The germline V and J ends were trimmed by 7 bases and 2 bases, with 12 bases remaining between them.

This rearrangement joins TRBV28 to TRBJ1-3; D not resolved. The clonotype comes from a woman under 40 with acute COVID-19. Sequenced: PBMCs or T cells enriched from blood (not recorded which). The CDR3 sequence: CASKGAGTGNTIYF. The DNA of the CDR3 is TGTGCCAGCAAGGGTGCGGGCACTGGAAACACCATATATTTT.